This record concerns one TCR beta chain sequence. Germline loops: CDR1 LNHDA, CDR2 SQIVND (reference sequence). This CDR3 region has 15 residues. V dropped 7 bases and J dropped 1; count of bases not matched to a gene: 8. This entry is derived from a study of hypomethylating agent response in myelodysplastic syndrome. Measured with immunoSEQ multiplex PCR; TCRdb has only the in-frame clones, and not every one. Of fewer than 7,500 clones listed, 70% to 85% are singletons. This clonotype originated in a human donor with myelodysplastic syndrome. V is TRBV19 and J is TRBJ1-1, with TRBD1 identical over 8 bases. Sequencing was performed on bone marrow, taken before or after starting hypomethylating agent treatment for myelodysplastic syndrome (not recorded which). CDR3 sequence (DNA): TGTGCCAGTATCACAGGGACAGGCGCGAACACTGAAGCTTTCTTT. Its protein product is CASITGTGANTEAFF.